This T cell receptor beta chain originates from a study of shared T cell receptors in the human thymus (dated by TCRdb to the early 2020s). Context from the whole study: The study investigated the way shared, self-reactive T-cell receptor alpha chains are produced in the human thymus.

About this clone itself: It has no known antigen specificity. There are no base qualities to consult, and no much larger clone falls within one base.

Library preparation used the immunoSEQ multiplex PCR assay. Here the immuneACCESS table is served through TCRdb, limited to in-frame sequences with V and J called. Missing clones are a known gap in these copies; in checked studies unresolved V genes cover under half, and the rest lacks a known reason. The sample table contains about 380,000 clones; only one count was recorded for approximately 95% of them. The ten largest clones add up to 0.015% to 0.02% of the sample. The origin of this receptor is a human donor. Sequencing was performed on thymocytes.

The encoded CDR3 is CASSQDPAGRGEKLFF. The bases are TGTGCCAGCAGCCAAGATCCCGCAGGGAGGGGTGAAAAACTGTTTTTT. The chain was built from TRBV4-2 and TRBJ1-4, and the D gene may be TRBD1, 5 bases matching. The CDR3 goes from the cysteine to the phenylalanine over 16 residues. The read is trimmed to its CDR3 DNA, 48 bases read in frame from base 1. The trim is 0 bases for V and 7 bases for J, with a gap of 15 bases between the germline ends. The germline V gene supplies CDR1 LGHNA and CDR2 YNFKEQ.